This TCR beta chain derives from a study of CD8 T cells in Susac syndrome. Study-level points and caveats: Regarding the TCR sequencing and HLA analysis, the study admitted that a relatively small number of individuals were involved.

Notes on this clonotype: Its antigen is currently unknown.

Reverse transcription of roughly 0.5 to 1 ug RNA was performed with random hexamers. Amplification of the TCR beta CDR3 was carried out by immunoSEQ multiplex PCR, which spanned a total of 54 Vbeta and 13 Jbeta segments. TCRdb redid the calling of the immunoSEQ multiplex PCR reads with MiXCR, one entry per CDR3 protein. The data contain around 20,000 distinct CDR3 sequences, about 95% of them singletons. Sequencing of TCR beta, carried out with a high-throughput approach, was applied to CD8+ and CD4+ T cells from the blood. Germline CDR1 is SGDLS and CDR2 is YYNGEE. The CDR3 consists of 13 residues. Trimming removed 4 bases from V and 0 bases from J, with 5 bases in between.

The receptor was isolated from a human donor in good health. Sequencing used CD8+ T cells from PBMCs. This rearrangement joins TRBV9 to TRBJ1-5; D ambiguous. In nucleotides, the CDR3 is TGTGCCAGCAGCCCCAGTAGCAATCAGCCCCAGCATTTT. Translating it yields CASSPSSNQPQHF.